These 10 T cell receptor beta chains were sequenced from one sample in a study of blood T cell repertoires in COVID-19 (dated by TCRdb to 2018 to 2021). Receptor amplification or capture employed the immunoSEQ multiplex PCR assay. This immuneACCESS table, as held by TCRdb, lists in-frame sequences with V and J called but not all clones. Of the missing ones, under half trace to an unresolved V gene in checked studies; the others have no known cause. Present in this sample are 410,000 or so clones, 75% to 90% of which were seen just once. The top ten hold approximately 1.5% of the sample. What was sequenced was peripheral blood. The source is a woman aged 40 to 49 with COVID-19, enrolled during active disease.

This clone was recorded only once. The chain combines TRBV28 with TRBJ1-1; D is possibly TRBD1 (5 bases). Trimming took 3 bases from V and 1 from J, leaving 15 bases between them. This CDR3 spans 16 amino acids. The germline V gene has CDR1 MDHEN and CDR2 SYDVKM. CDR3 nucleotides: TGTGCCAGCAGTTTTTACGCAGGGCGGGGGAACACTGAAGCTTTCTTT. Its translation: CASSFYAGRGNTEAFF.

CDR3 residues: CASSLSGGNFYEQYF. DNA for the CDR3: TGTGCCAGCAGCTTATCGGGGGGGAACTTCTACGAGCAGTACTTC. The chain carries TRBV7-9 and TRBJ2-7, with 8 bases matching TRBD2. This CDR3 is built from 15 residues. The germline gives CDR1 SEHNR, CDR2 FQNEAQ (reference sequence). V shed 2 bases and J 3 bases; nucleotides not matched to a gene: 6.

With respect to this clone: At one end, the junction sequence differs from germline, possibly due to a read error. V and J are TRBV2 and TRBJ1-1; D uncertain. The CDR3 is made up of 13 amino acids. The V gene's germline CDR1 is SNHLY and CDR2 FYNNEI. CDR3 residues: CGSRYSMNTEAFF. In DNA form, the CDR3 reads TGTGGCAGCAGATATAGTATGAACACTGAAGCTTTCTTT.

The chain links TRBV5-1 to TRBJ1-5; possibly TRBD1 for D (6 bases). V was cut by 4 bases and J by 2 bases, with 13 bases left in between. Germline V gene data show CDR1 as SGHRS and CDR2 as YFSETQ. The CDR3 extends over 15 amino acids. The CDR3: CASSQVGGGNQPQHF. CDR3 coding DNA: TGCGCCAGCAGCCAGGTTGGGGGCGGCAATCAGCCCCAGCATTTT.

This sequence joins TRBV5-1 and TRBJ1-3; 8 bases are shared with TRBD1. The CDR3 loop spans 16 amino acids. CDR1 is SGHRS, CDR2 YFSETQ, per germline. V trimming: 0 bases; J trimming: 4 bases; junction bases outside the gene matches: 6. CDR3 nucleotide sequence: TGCGCCAGCAGCTTGGCTACAGGGGGTGGCGGAAACACCATATATTTT. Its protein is CASSLATGGGGNTIYF.

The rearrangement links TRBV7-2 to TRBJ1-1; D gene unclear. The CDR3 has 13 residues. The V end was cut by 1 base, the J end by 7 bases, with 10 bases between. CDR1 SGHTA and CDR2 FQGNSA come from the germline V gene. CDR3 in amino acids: CASSLEAALEAFF. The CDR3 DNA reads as TGTGCCAGCAGCTTAGAAGCGGCTCTTGAAGCTTTCTTT.

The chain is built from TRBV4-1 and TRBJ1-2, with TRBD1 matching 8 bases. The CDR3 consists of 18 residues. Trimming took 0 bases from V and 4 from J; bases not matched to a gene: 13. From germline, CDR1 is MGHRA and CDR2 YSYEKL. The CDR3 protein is CASSQDTAGGAEGYGYTF. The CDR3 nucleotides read TGCGCCAGCAGCCAAGATACTGCAGGGGGCGCCGAGGGCTATGGCTACACCTTC.

The CDR3 DNA sequence: TGTGCCAGTAGTCTCCGGGGACAGCCGGAGGACACTGAAGCTTTCTTT. Residues: CASSLRGQPEDTEAFF. The rearrangement uses TRBV19 and TRBJ1-1; 7 bases line up with TRBD1. J gave up 3 bases and V 5 bases, and 12 bases lay outside the gene matches. This CDR3 comprises 16 residues. The germline gives CDR1 LNHDA, CDR2 SQIVND (reference sequence).

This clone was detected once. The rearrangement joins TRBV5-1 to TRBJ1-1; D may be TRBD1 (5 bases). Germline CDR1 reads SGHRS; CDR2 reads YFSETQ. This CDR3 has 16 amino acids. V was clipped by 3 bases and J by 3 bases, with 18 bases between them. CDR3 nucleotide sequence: TGCGCCAGCAGCTCCCCGGGGGTTTGGGGGGACACTGAAGCTTTCTTT. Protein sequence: CASSSPGVWGDTEAFF. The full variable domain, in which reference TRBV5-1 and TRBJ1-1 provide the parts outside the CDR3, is KAGVTQTPRYLIKTRGQQVTLSCSPISGHRSVSWYQQTPGQGLQFLFEYFSETQRNKGNFPGRFSGRQFSNSRSEMNVSTLELGDSALYLCASSSPGVWGDTEAFFGQGTRLTVV.

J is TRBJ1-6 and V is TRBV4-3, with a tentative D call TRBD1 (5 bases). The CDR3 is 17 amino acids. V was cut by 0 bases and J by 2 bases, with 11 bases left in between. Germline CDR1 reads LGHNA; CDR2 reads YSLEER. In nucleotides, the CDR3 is TGCGCCAGCAGCCAAGATCTCCTGACAGCCTATAATTCACCCCTCCACTTT. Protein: CASSQDLLTAYNSPLHF.